A single sample gave rise to the 26 T cell receptor beta chains below, sequenced in a study of human T cells and chemical hapten exposure (dated by TCRdb to the early 2020s). Library prep was done by RACE. TCRdb shows the sequencer as NextSeq 500. The raw public reads went through TCRdb reprocessing: fastp at Q25, MiXCR clone calling, in-frame beta chains kept. Rows with a matching CDR3 protein are joined into one entry that keeps the most common DNA and genes. The sample contains more than 55,000 distinct CDR3 sequences, around 11% of them found a single time. The ten largest clones add up to 4% of the sample. Read against the paper, the sample's time point label means: pre-sensitization, week 0. Taken with the paper, the label for treatment or condition translates to: therapeutic diphenylcyclopropenone sensitization with weekly scalp DPC. The sequenced sample was whole blood, obtained in connection with sensitization to the hapten diphenylcyclopropenone (DPC). The receptor set was obtained from a woman aged 40 to 55 with alopecia areata. Some clones in this sample may be carry-over from other donors' samples.

The chain combines TRBV12-3 or TRBV12-4 with TRBJ2-3; D gene unclear. Trimming pared 3 bases from V and 6 bases from J, leaving 13 bases between. This CDR3 has 14 amino acids. In nucleotides, the CDR3 is TGTGCCAGCAGTTTGGAAGGCCCCACGGATACGCAGTATTTT. Its translation is CASSLEGPTDTQYF.

This clonotype appeared many times. This CDR3 reads CASSFGSRVGGNTIYF. The CDR3 nucleotides are TGTGCCAGCAGTTTTGGCAGCAGGGTAGGAGGAAACACCATATATTTT. This rearrangement joins TRBV12-3 or TRBV12-4 to TRBJ1-3, with D maybe TRBD1 (5 bases). V lost 3 bases and J 4 bases, leaving 16 bases between the germline ends. This CDR3 region has 16 residues.

The chain is built from TRBV6-2 or TRBV6-3 and TRBJ2-7; 7 positions agree with TRBD1. This CDR3 is 14 amino acids long. V shed 7 bases, J shed 2 bases, and the junction held 8 bases outside the gene matches. CDR1 MNHEY and CDR2 SVGEGT come from the germline V gene. CDR3 sequence (DNA): TGTGCCAGCACCAACACCGGGACAGCCTACGAGCAGTACTTC. Translated: CASTNTGTAYEQYF.

V is TRBV3-1 and J is TRBJ2-7; 8 nucleotides align to TRBD2. The J segment lost 3 bases and the V segment lost 4 bases, leaving 8 bases of the junction unmatched. The CDR3 loop spans 15 amino acids. Per germline, CDR1 LGHDT and CDR2 YNNKEL (reference sequence). CDR3 bases: TGTGCCAGCAGCCCCCAGGCGGGGGGCTTCTACGAGCAGTACTTC. It specifies CASSPQAGGFYEQYF.

The CDR3 reads CASSLEAGMSSTDTQYF. CDR3 DNA: TGCGCCAGCAGCTTGGAAGCAGGGATGAGTAGCACAGATACGCAGTATTTT. The V and J genes are TRBV5-1 and TRBJ2-3; TRBD1 is a possible D gene (5 bases). The V end was cut by 0 bases, the J end by 0 bases, with 14 bases between. CDR3 length equals 17 residues. CDR1 SGHRS and CDR2 YFSETQ come from the germline V gene.

This clonotype occurred many times. V is TRBV12-3 or TRBV12-4 and J is TRBJ2-1; 9 nucleotides align to TRBD2. The CDR3 is made up of 16 amino acids. With V trimmed by 3 bases and J by 0 bases, 3 bases remained unmatched. DNA for the CDR3: TGTGCCAGCAGTTTTAGCGGGAGTCACTCCTACAATGAGCAGTTCTTC. Protein sequence: CASSFSGSHSYNEQFF.

J is TRBJ2-4 and V is TRBV6-1, with 8 bases fitting TRBD2. Germline CDR1 reads MNHNS; CDR2 reads SASEGT. Unmatched junction bases numbered 4, after V lost 8 bases and J lost 4 bases. The CDR3 spans 13 residues. DNA of the CDR3: TGTGCCAGCCGGGAGGGGGGGAAAAACATTCAGTACTTC. This codes for CASREGGKNIQYF.

V and J are TRBV7-6 and TRBJ2-7, with TRBD2 as a possible D gene (5 bases). The ends were cut back, 2 bases at V and 6 bases at J, with 11 bases in the middle. The CDR3 runs to 13 residues. CDR1 SGHVS and CDR2 FNYEAQ come from the germline V gene. CDR3 sequence: CASSLYSRGEQYF. For the CDR3, the DNA is TGTGCCAGCAGCTTATATTCACGGGGCGAGCAGTACTTC.

The J gene is TRBJ2-7, the V gene TRBV2, with a possible D match to TRBD2 (7 bases). The CDR3 loop spans 15 amino acids. With 7 bases removed from V and 6 bases from J, the gap between germline ends came to 22 bases. Germline V gene sequence: CDR1 SNHLY, CDR2 FYNNEI. Written as DNA, the CDR3 is TGTGCCAGCAAAGGGGGAGGGGCAGTAAGTTCCGAGCAGTACTTC. Its translation: CASKGGGAVSSEQYF.

This clonotype was seen at least ten times. The chain joins TRBV5-4 to TRBJ1-1, with unresolved D. The germline V gene encodes CDR1 SGHNT and CDR2 YYREEE (reference sequence). The V gene lost 3 bases and the J gene lost 0 bases, with 9 bases spanning the gap. The CDR3 is 14 residues long. This CDR3 is CASSSFRMNTEAFF. The CDR3 nucleotides are TGTGCCAGCAGCTCTTTTAGGATGAACACTGAAGCTTTCTTT.

The V and J genes are TRBV29-1 and TRBJ2-3; D gene uncertain. Germline assignment: CDR1 SQVTM and CDR2 ANQGSEA. CDR3 length equals 13 residues. Trimming removed 5 bases at V and 3 bases at J, with 12 bases between. CDR3 nucleotides: TGCAGCGTTCAGGAAGGCCCAACAGATACGCAGTATTTT. Protein product: CSVQEGPTDTQYF.

This chain connects TRBV5-6 to TRBJ2-3, with 10 bases matching TRBD1. Looked up from germline, CDR1 is SGHDT and CDR2 is YYEEEE. V trimming: 0 bases; J trimming: 5 bases; junction bases outside the gene matches: 3. CDR3 length: 15 residues. The CDR3 nucleotides are TGTGCCAGCAGCTTGGGAGACAGGGGGCTAGATACGCAGTATTTT. Amino acids: CASSLGDRGLDTQYF.

About this clonotype: A much larger clone sits a single nucleotide away, making a read error possible. The chain joins TRBV11-3 to TRBJ2-2; possibly TRBD1 or TRBD2 for D (7 bases each). The CDR3 consists of 17 residues. Germline V gives CDR1 SGHNT, CDR2 YENEEA. In nucleotides, the CDR3 is TGTGCCAGCAGCTCCCAGGGGGGGAGAGTGAACACCGGGGAGCTGTGTTTT. Encoded protein: CASSSQGGRVNTGELCF. The full variable domain, in which reference TRBV11-3 and TRBJ2-2 provide the parts outside the CDR3, is EAGVVQSPRYKIIEKKQPVAFWCNPISGHNTLYWYLQNLGQGPELLIRYENEEAVDDSQLPKDRFSAERLKGVDSTLKIQPAELGDSAVYLCASSSQGGRVNTGELCFGEGSRLTVL.

This clonotype occurred a few times. The chain employs TRBV25-1 and TRBJ2-7, with 9 bases fitting TRBD1. V shed 7 bases and J 3 bases; nucleotides not matched to a gene: 7. This CDR3 comprises 14 residues. CDR1 is MGHDK, CDR2 SYGVNS, per germline. CDR3: CASNPRDRVYEQYF. The DNA for the CDR3 is TGTGCCAGCAATCCCCGGGACAGGGTCTACGAGCAGTACTTC.

J is TRBJ2-1 and V is TRBV28; 7 bases map to TRBD2. V lost 4 bases to trimming and J lost 2 bases; unmatched junction nucleotides: 11. The germline V gene has CDR1 MDHEN and CDR2 SYDVKM. The CDR3 has 17 residues. The CDR3 DNA reads TGTGCCAGCAGTTCCCGCCACGGGGGGTCCCCCTACAATGAGCAGTTCTTC. Translating it yields CASSSRHGGSPYNEQFF.

This clonotype was counted ten times or more. CDR3 sequence (DNA): TGTGCCAGCAGCCAAGAGAGGGCAGGGATCGTGTACCCCTATGGCTACACCTTC. This codes for CASSQERAGIVYPYGYTF. The chain combines TRBV14 with TRBJ1-2; possibly TRBD1 for D (5 bases). From germline, CDR1 is SGHDN and CDR2 FVKESK. The CDR3 has 18 residues. Trimming cost V 0 bases and J 4 bases, with 21 bases left between them.

This chain connects TRBV7-6 to TRBJ1-3; 9 nucleotides agree with TRBD1. Germline-derived CDR1 and CDR2 are SGHVS and FNYEAQ. After removal of 5 bases from V and 1 base from J, the junction contained 3 bases not matched to a gene. CDR3 length: 15 residues. The DNA for the CDR3 is TGTGCCAGCAGCCTAGGGACAGGGTCTGGAAACACCATATATTTT. Amino acids: CASSLGTGSGNTIYF.

This clonotype was seen ten or more times. V and J are TRBV18 and TRBJ2-3; 10 bases match TRBD2. Germline V gene lookup returns CDR1 KGHSH and CDR2 LQKENI. The CDR3 is made up of 16 amino acids. The trim removed 5 bases at V and 4 bases at J, leaving 9 bases unmatched. CDR3 residues: CASSSLAGGPADTQYF. Written as DNA, the CDR3 is TGTGCCAGCTCATCCTTAGCGGGAGGTCCGGCAGATACGCAGTATTTT.

This clonotype was observed a handful of times. The chain combines TRBV20-1 with TRBJ1-1; D gene ambiguous. The germline V and J ends were trimmed by 3 bases and 4 bases, with 9 bases remaining between them. The CDR3 has 12 residues. From germline, CDR1 is DFQATT and CDR2 SNEGSKA (reference sequence). The CDR3 DNA reads as TGCAGTGCTAGTTGGGCAGGCACTGAAGCTTTCTTT. Translating it yields CSASWAGTEAFF.

The chain joins TRBV28 to TRBJ2-1, with 8 bases identical to TRBD2. This CDR3 is 13 amino acids long. V lost 11 bases to trimming and J lost 7 bases; unmatched junction nucleotides: 10. Germline V gives CDR1 MDHEN, CDR2 SYDVKM. This chain's CDR3 is CAAASGSTNEQFF. The CDR3 DNA reads as TGTGCCGCGGCCAGCGGGAGTACAAATGAGCAGTTCTTC.

This clonotype was counted a few times. J is TRBJ1-5 and V is TRBV7-6, with no clear D. Trimming pared 6 bases from V and 4 bases from J, leaving 13 bases between. Germline-derived CDR1 and CDR2 are SGHVS and FNYEAQ. CDR3 length: 14 residues. CDR3 in DNA: TGTGCCAGCAGTTCCTTTGCGGCTAATCAGCCCCAGCATTTT. Its protein product is CASSSFAANQPQHF. The full variable domain, its missing parts supplied by reference TRBV7-6 and TRBJ1-5, is GAGVSQSPRYKVTKRGQDVALRCDPISGHVSLYWYRQALGQGPEFLTYFNYEAQQDKSGLPNDRFSAERPEGSISTLTIQRTEQRDSAMYRCASSSFAANQPQHFGDGTRLSIL.

This clonotype was picked up many times. V gene TRBV6-2 or TRBV6-3 combines with J gene TRBJ1-2; the D is unclear. The V end lost 5 bases, the J end lost 5 bases, and 18 bases lay between the germline ends. This CDR3 has 15 amino acids. Germline lookup yields CDR1 MNHEY and CDR2 SVGEGT. CDR3 sequence: CASSTYQDLQYGYTF. As DNA, the CDR3 is TGTGCCAGCAGTACATATCAGGACCTTCAGTATGGCTACACCTTC.

This clonotype has only a few counts. This chain links TRBV20-1 with TRBJ1-5, with D tentatively TRBD1 (6 bases). V gave up 6 bases and J gave up 2 bases, with 17 bases separating them. The CDR3 totals 15 residues. The germline V gene encodes CDR1 DFQATT and CDR2 SNEGSKA (reference sequence). The CDR3 region is CSAQAGEKGNQPQHF. The CDR3 bases are TGCAGTGCGCAGGCAGGGGAGAAGGGCAATCAGCCCCAGCATTTT.

The chain is built from TRBV29-1 and TRBJ2-1; 11 bases align to TRBD2. CDR3 size: 15 residues. Germline CDR1 SQVTM, CDR2 ANQGSEA. The ends lost 0 bases at V and 8 bases at J; junction bases unmatched: 6. The CDR3 coding sequence is TGCAGCGTTGAAGATCCTAGCGGGAGGCGGTATGAGCAGTTCTTC. This sequence encodes CSVEDPSGRRYEQFF.

In the case of this clonotype: One junction end does not reproduce the germline sequence, and a read error may be involved. The chain joins TRBV4-3 to TRBJ1-6; tentative D call: TRBD1 (5 bases). The CDR3 extends over 16 amino acids. Germline V gene data show CDR1 as LGHNA and CDR2 as YSLEER. Here the CDR3 reads CASSQGGRSYNSSLHF. CDR3 in DNA: TGCGCCAGCAGCCAAGGGGGCCGGAGTTATAATTCATCCCTCCACTTT.

This chain links TRBV20-1 with TRBJ1-4; 7 nucleotides line up with TRBD1. Germline-derived CDR1 and CDR2 are DFQATT and SNEGSKA (reference sequence). This CDR3 region has 15 residues. The junction had 12 bases not matched to a gene; V was cut back by 3 bases and J by 8 bases. CDR3 coding DNA: TGCAGTGCTAGTAGGGGACAGACAAAGGGGGAAAAACTGTTTTTT. It encodes CSASRGQTKGEKLFF.